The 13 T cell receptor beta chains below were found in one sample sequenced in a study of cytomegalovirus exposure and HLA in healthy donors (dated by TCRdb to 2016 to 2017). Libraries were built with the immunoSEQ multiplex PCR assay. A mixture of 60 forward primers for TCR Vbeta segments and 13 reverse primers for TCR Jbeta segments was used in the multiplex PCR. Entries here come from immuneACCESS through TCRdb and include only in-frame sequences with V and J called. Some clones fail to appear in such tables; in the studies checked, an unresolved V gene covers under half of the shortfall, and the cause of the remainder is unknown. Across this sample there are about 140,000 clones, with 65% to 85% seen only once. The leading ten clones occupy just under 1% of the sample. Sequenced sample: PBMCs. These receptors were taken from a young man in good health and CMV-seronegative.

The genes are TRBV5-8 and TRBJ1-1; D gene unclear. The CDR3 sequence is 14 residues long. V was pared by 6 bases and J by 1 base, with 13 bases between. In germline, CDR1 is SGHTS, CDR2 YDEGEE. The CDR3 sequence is CASTPSDGNTEAFF. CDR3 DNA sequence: TGTGCCAGCACACCAAGCGACGGGAACACTGAAGCTTTCTTT.

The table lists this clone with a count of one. CDR3 loop: CASSPRGAPNEKLFF. CDR3 DNA: TGTGCCAGCAGCCCTCGGGGGGCACCGAATGAAAAACTGTTTTTT. The rearrangement uses TRBV9 and TRBJ1-4, with D possibly matching TRBD1 (6 bases). V was shortened by 4 bases and J by 5 bases, with 15 bases between the two germline ends. CDR1 is SGDLS, CDR2 YYNGEE, per germline. The CDR3 consists of 15 residues.

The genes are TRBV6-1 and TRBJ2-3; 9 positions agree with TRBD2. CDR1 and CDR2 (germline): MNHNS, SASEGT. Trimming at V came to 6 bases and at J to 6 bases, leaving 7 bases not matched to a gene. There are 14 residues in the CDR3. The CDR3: CASRSGGRSDTQYF. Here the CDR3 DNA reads TGTGCCAGCAGGAGCGGGGGGAGGTCGGATACGCAGTATTTT.

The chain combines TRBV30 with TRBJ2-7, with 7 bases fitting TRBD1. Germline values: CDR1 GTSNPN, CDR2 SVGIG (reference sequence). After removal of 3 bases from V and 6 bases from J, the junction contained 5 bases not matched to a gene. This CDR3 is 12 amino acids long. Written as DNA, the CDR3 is TGTGCCTGGAGGGAATACAGGGGCGAGCAGTACTTC. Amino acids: CAWREYRGEQYF.

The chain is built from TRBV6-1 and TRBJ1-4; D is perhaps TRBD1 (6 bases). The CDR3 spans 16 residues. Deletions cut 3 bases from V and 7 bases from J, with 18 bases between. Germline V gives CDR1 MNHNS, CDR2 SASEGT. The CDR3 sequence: CASSDILTGRREKLFF. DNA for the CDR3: TGTGCCAGCAGTGACATACTGACAGGCCGCCGTGAAAAACTGTTTTTT.

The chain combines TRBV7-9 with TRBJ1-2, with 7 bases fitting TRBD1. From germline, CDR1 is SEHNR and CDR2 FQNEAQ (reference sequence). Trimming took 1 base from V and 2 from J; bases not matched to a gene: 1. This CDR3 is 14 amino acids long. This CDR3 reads CASSLVQGNYGYTF. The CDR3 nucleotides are TGTGCCAGCAGCTTAGTACAGGGGAACTATGGCTACACCTTC.

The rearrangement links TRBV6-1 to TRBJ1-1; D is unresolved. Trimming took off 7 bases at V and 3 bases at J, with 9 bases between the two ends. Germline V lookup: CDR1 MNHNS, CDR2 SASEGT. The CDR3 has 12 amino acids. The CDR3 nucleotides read TGTGCCAGCAAATGGAGCGACACTGAAGCTTTCTTT. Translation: CASKWSDTEAFF.

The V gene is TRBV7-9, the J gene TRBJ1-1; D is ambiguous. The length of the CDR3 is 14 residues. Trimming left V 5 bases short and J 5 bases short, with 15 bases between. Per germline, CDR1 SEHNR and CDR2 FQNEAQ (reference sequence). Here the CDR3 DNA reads TGTGCCAGCAGCCCTCGGACTCTGAGGACTGAAGCTTTCTTT. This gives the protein CASSPRTLRTEAFF.

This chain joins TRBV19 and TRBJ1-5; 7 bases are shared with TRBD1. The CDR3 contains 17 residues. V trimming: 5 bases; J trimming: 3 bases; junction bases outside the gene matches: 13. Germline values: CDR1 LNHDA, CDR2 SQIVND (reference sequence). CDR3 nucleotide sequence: TGTGCCAGTAGTCCCACCTCCGACAGGGTCGACAATCAGCCCCAGCATTTT. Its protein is CASSPTSDRVDNQPQHF.

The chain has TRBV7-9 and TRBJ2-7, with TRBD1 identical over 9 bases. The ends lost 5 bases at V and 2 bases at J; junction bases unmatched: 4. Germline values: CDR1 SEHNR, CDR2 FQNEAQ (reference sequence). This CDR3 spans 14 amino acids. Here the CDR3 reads CASSPRTGAYEQYF. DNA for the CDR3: TGTGCCAGCAGCCCTCGGACAGGGGCCTACGAGCAGTACTTC. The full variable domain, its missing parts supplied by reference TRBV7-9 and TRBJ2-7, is DTGVSQNPRHKITKRGQNVTFRCDPISEHNRLYWYRQTLGQGPEFLTYFQNEAQLEKSRLLSDRFSAERPKGSFSTLEIQRTEQGDSAMYLCASSPRTGAYEQYFGPGTRLTVT.

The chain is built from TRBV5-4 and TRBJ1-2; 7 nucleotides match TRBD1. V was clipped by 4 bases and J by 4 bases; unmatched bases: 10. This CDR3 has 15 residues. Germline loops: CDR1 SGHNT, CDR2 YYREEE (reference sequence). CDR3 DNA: TGTGCCAGCAGCACCAGGACAGGTCTAAGCTATGGCTACACCTTC. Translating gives CASSTRTGLSYGYTF.

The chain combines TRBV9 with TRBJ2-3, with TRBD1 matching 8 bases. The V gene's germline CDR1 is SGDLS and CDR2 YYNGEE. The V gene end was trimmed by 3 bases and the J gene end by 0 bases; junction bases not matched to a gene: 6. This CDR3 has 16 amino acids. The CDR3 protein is CASSATGGSSTDTQYF. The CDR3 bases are TGTGCCAGCAGCGCCACAGGGGGATCGAGCACAGATACGCAGTATTTT. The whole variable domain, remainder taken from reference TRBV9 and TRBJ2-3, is DSGVTQTPKHLITATGQRVTLRCSPRSGDLSVYWYQQSLDQGLQFLIQYYNGEERAKGNILERFSAQQFPDLHSELNLSSLELGDSALYFCASSATGGSSTDTQYFGPGTRLTVL.

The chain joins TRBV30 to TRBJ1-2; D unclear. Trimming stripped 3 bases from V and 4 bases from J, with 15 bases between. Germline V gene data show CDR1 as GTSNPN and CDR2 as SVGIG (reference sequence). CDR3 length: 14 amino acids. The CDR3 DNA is TGTGCCTGGAGGAGTGGCAGGTTCGTCTATGGCTACACCTTC. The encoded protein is CAWRSGRFVYGYTF.